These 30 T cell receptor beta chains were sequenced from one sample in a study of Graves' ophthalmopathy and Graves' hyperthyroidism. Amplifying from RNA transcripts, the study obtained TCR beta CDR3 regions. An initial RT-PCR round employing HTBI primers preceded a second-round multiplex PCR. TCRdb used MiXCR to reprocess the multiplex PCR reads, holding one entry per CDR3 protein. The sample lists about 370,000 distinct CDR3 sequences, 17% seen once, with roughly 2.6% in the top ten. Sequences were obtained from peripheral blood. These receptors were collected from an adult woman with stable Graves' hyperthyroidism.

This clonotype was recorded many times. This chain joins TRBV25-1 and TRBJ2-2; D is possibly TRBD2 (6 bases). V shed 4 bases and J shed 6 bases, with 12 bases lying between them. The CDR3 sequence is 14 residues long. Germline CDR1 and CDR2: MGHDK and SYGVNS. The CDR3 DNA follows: TGTGCCAGCAGTGGGAGGGTTTCCCCCGGGGAGCTGTTTTTT. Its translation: CASSGRVSPGELFF.

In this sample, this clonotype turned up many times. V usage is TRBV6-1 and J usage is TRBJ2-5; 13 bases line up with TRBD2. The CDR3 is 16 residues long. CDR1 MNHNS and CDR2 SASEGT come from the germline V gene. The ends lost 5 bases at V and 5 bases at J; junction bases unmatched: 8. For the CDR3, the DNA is TGTGCCAGCAGTCAAGGACTAGCGGGAGCGGGGGAGACCCAGTACTTC. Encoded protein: CASSQGLAGAGETQYF.

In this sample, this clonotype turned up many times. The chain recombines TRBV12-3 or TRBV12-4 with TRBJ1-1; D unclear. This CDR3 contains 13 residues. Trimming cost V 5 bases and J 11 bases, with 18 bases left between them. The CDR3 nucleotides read TGTGCCAGCAGTCTCGGGAGTCAAGCCGGCGCTTTCTTT. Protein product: CASSLGSQAGAFF.

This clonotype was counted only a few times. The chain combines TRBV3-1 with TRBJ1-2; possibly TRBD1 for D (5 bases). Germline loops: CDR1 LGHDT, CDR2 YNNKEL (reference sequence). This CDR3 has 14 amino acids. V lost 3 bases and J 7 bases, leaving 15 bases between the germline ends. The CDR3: CASSQGQGLGGYTF. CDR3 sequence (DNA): TGTGCCAGCAGCCAGGGGCAGGGCCTGGGTGGCTACACCTTC.

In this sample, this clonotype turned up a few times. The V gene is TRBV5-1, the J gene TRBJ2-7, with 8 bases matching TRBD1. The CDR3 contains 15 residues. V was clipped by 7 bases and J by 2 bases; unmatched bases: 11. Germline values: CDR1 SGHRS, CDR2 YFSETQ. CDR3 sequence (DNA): TGCGCCAGCCGCAGGGGACAGGTCCCCCCCTACGAGCAGTACTTC. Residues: CASRRGQVPPYEQYF. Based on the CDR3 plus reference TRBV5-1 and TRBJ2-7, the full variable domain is KAGVTQTPRYLIKTRGQQVTLSCSPISGHRSVSWYQQTPGQGLQFLFEYFSETQRNKGNFPGRFSGRQFSNSRSEMNVSTLELGDSALYLCASRRGQVPPYEQYFGPGTRLTVT.

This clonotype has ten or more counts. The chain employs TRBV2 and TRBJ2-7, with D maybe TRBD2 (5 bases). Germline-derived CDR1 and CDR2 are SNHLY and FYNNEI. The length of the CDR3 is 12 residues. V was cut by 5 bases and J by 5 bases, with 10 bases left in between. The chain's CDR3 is CASSLERDEQYF. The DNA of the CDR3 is TGTGCCAGCAGTTTAGAGAGGGACGAGCAGTACTTC. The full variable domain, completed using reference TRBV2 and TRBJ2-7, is EPEVTQTPSHQVTQMGQEVILRCVPISNHLYFYWYRQILGQKVEFLVSFYNNEISEKSEIFDDQFSVERPDGSNFTLKIRSTKLEDSAMYFCASSLERDEQYFGPGTRLTVT.

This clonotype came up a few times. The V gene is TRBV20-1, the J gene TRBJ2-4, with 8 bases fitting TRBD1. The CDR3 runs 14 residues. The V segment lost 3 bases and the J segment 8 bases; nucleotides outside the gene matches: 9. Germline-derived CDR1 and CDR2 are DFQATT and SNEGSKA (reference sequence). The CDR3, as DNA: TGCAGTGCTAGTGAGGCAGGGGGCTTGGACATTCAGTACTTC. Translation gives CSASEAGGLDIQYF.

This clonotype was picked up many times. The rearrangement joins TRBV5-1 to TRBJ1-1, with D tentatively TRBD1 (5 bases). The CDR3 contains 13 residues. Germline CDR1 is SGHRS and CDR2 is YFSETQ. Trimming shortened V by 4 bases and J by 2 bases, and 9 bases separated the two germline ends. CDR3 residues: CASSRDFNTEAFF. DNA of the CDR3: TGCGCCAGCAGCCGGGACTTCAACACTGAAGCTTTCTTT.

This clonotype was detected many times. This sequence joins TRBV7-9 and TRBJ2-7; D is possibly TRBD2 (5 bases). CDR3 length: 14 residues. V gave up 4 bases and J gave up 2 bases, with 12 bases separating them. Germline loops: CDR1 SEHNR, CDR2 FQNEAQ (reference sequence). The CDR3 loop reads CASSSDPGTYEQYF. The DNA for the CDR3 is TGTGCCAGCAGCTCAGACCCCGGGACCTACGAGCAGTACTTC.

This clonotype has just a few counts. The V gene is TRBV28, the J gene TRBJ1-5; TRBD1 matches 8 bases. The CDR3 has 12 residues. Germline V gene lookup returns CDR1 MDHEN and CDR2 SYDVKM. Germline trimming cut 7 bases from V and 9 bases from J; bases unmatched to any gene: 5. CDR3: CASTIRGLPQHF. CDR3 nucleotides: TGTGCCAGCACGATCAGGGGGCTGCCCCAGCATTTT.

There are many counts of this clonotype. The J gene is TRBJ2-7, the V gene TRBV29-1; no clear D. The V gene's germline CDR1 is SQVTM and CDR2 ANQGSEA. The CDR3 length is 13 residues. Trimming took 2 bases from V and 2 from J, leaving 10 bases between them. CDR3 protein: CSVEKGPTYEQYF. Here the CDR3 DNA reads TGCAGCGTTGAAAAGGGCCCTACCTACGAGCAGTACTTC.

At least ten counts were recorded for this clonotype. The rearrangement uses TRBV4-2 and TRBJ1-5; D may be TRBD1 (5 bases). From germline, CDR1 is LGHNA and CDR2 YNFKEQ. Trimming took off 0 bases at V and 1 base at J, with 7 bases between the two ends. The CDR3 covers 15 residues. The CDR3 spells CASSQEGVSNQPQHF. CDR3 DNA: TGTGCCAGCAGCCAAGAAGGGGTAAGCAATCAGCCCCAGCATTTT.

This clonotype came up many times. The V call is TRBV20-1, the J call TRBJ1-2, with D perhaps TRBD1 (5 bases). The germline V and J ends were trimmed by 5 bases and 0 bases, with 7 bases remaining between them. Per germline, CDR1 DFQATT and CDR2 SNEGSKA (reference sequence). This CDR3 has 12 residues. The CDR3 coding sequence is TGCAGTGCTGGACAAGCTAACTATGGCTACACCTTC. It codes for CSAGQANYGYTF.

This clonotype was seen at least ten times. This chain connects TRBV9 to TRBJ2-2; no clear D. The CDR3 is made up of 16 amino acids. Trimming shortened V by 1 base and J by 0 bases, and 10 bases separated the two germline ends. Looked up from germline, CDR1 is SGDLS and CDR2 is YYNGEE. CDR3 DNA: TGTGCCAGCAGCGTACTGGCGGTTGCGAACACCGGGGAGCTGTTTTTT. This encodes CASSVLAVANTGELFF.

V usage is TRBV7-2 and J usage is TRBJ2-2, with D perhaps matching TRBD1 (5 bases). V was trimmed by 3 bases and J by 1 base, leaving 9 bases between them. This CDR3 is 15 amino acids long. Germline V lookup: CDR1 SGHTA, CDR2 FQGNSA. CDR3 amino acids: CASSFTQGNTGELFF. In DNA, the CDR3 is TGTGCCAGCAGCTTCACCCAGGGGAACACCGGGGAGCTGTTTTTT.

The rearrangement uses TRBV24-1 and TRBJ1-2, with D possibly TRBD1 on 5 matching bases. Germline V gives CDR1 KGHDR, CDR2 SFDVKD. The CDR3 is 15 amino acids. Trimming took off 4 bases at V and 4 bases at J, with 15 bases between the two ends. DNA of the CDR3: TGTGCCACCAGTGAGGCCGGGACGGGAATCTATGGCTACACCTTC. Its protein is CATSEAGTGIYGYTF.

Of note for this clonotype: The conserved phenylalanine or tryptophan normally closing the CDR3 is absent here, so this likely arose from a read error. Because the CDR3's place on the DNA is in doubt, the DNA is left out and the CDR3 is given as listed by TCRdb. CDR3 in amino acids: CSAMSTLAQETQNS. The V call is TRBV20-1, the J call TRBJ2-5; TRBD2, as called in the table, went unchecked against the DNA. The V gene's germline CDR1 is DFQATT and CDR2 SNEGSKA (reference sequence). The CDR3 is 14 residues long, counting both termini.

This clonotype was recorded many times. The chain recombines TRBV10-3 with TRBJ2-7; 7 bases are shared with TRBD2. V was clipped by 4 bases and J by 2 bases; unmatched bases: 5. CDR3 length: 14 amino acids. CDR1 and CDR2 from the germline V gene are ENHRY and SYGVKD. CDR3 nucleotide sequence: TGTGCCATCAGTGCTAGCGGACAACCCTACGAGCAGTACTTC. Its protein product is CAISASGQPYEQYF.

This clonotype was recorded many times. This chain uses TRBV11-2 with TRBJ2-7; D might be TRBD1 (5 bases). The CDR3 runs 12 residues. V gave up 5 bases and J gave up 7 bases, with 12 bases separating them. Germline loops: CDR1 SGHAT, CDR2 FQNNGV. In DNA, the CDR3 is TGTGCCAGCAGCGGTCCAGGGAAAGAGCAGTACTTC. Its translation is CASSGPGKEQYF.

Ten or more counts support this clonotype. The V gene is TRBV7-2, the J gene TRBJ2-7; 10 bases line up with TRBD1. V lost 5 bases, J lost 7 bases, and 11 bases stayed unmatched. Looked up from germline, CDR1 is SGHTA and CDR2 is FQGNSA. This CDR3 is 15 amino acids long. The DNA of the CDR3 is TGTGCCAGCAGCCAGGTGGGGACAGGGGTTAGTGAGCAGTACTTC. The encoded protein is CASSQVGTGVSEQYF.

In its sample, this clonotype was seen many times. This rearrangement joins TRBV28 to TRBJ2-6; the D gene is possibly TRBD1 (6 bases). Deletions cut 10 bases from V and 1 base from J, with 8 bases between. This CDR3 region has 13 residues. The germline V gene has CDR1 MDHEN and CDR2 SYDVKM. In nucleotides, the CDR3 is TGTGCCACCAGGGGTTCTGGGGCCAACGTCCTGACTTTC. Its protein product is CATRGSGANVLTF.

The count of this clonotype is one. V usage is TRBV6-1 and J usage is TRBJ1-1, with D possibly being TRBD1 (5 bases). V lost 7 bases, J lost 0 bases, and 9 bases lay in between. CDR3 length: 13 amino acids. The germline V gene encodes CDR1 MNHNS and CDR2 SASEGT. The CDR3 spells CASIGHMNTEAFF. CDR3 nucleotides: TGTGCCAGCATCGGACACATGAACACTGAAGCTTTCTTT.

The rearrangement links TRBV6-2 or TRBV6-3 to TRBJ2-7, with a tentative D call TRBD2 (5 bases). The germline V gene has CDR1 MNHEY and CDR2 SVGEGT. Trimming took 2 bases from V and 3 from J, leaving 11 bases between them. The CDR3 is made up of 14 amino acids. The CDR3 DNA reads TGTGCCAGCAGTTACGACCCGGGGAGCTACGAGCAGTACTTC. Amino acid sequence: CASSYDPGSYEQYF.

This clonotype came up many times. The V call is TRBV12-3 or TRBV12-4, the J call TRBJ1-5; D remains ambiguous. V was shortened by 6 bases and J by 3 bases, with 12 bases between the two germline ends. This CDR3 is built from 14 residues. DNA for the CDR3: TGTGCCAGCAGCCTTTTAAGTACCAATCAGCCCCAGCATTTT. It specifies CASSLLSTNQPQHF.

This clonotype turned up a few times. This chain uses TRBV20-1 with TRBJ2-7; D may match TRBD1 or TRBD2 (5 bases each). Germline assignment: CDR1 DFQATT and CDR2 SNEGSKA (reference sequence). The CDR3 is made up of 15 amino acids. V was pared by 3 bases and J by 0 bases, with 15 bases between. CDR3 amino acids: CSARGRAHTSYEQYF. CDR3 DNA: TGCAGTGCTAGGGGGCGGGCCCACACCTCCTACGAGCAGTACTTC.

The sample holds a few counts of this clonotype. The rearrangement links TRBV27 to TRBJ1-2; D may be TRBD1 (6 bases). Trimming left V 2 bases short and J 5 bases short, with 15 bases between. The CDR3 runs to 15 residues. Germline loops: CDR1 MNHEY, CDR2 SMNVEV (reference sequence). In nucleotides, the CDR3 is TGTGCCAGCAGTTTAAGTCGGGGGGGCATATATGGCTACACCTTC. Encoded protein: CASSLSRGGIYGYTF.

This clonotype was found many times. The CDR3 loop reads CACNQGLSNQPQHF. In nucleotides, the CDR3 is TGTGCCTGCAATCAGGGTTTGAGCAATCAGCCCCAGCATTTT. The chain links TRBV30 to TRBJ1-5, with D tentatively TRBD1 (5 bases). V was cut by 6 bases and J by 1 base, with 13 bases left in between. Looked up from germline, CDR1 is GTSNPN and CDR2 is SVGIG (reference sequence). The length of the CDR3 is 14 residues.

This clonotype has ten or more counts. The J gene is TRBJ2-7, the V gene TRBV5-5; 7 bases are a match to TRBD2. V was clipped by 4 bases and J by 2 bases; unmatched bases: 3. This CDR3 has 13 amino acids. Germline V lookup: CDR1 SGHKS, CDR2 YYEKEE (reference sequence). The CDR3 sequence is CASSVTSAYEQYF. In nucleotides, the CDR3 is TGTGCCAGCAGCGTTACTAGCGCCTACGAGCAGTACTTC. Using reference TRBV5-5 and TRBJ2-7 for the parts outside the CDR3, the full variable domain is DAGVTQSPTHLIKTRGQQVTLRCSPISGHKSVSWYQQVLGQGPQFIFQYYEKEERGRGNFPDRFSARQFPNYSSELNVNALLLGDSALYLCASSVTSAYEQYFGPGTRLTVT.

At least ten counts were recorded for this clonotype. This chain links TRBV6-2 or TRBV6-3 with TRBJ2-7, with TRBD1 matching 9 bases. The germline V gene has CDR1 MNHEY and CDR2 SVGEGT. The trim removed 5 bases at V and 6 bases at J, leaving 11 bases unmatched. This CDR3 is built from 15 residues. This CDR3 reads CASSTPGQGLLEQYF. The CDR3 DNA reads TGTGCCAGCAGTACTCCGGGACAGGGCCTTCTCGAGCAGTACTTC.

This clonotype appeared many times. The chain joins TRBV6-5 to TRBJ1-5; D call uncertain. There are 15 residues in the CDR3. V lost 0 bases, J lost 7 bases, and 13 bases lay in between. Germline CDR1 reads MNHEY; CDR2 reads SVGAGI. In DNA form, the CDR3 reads TGTGCCAGCAGTTACTCAGGAAGGAAGCGGCAGCCCCAGCATTTT. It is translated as CASSYSGRKRQPQHF.